The 6 T cell receptor beta chains given below trace back to one sample, sequenced in a study of T cell responses to AZD1222 COVID-19 vaccine. Here immunoSEQ multiplex PCR was the method, and the copy in TCRdb shows in-frame clones only, minus some. The data show some 120,000 clones, 75% to 95% seen once. The specimen comprised peripheral blood, sampled on day 0 of AZD1222 vaccination. These TCRs come from an adult in good health.

This rearrangement joins TRBV5-1 to TRBJ2-7; D remains unclear. CDR3 length equals 13 residues. CDR1 is SGHRS and CDR2 is YFSETQ in the germline V gene. The V end was cut by 0 bases, the J end by 5 bases, with 9 bases between. CDR3 DNA sequence: TGCGCCAGCAGCTTGGGGGTTTTCAACGAGCAGTACTTC. This gives the protein CASSLGVFNEQYF.

The gene calls are TRBV3-1 (or the pseudogene TRBV3-2) and TRBJ2-7; D ambiguous. Germline assignment: CDR1 LGHDT and CDR2 YNNKEL (reference sequence). Trimming removed 1 base at V and 0 bases at J, with 7 bases between. The CDR3 has 14 amino acids. CDR3 sequence: CASSQGYGSYEQYF. The CDR3 bases are TGTGCCAGCAGCCAAGGGTACGGCTCCTACGAGCAGTACTTC.

This chain joins TRBV14 and TRBJ2-5; unclear D gene. V lost 0 bases and J 4 bases, leaving 6 bases between the germline ends. Germline CDR1 is SGHDN and CDR2 is FVKESK. This CDR3 region has 13 residues. This chain's CDR3 is CASSQDHTETQYF. The CDR3 DNA is TGTGCCAGCAGCCAAGATCATACAGAGACCCAGTACTTC.

The chain joins TRBV9 to TRBJ2-1; the D gene is possibly TRBD2 (6 bases). Germline V gene data show CDR1 as SGDLS and CDR2 as YYNGEE. The CDR3 is 16 amino acids. V gave up 0 bases and J gave up 5 bases, with 15 bases separating them. The CDR3 spells CASSVAAGRANNEQFF. Written as DNA, the CDR3 is TGTGCCAGCAGCGTAGCAGCGGGCCGGGCGAACAATGAGCAGTTCTTC.

The chain has TRBV2 and TRBJ1-2; maybe TRBD1 (5 bases). This CDR3 has 16 residues. V gave up 2 bases and J gave up 5 bases, with 18 bases separating them. In germline, CDR1 is SNHLY, CDR2 FYNNEI. The CDR3 nucleotides are TGTGCCAGCAGTGAACAACGGGTCTGGGGGTATTATGGCTACACCTTC. Protein product: CASSEQRVWGYYGYTF.

V and J are TRBV6-2 or TRBV6-3 and TRBJ1-6; the D is unclear. CDR3 length: 13 amino acids. V was clipped by 0 bases and J by 8 bases, with 5 bases between them. Germline V lookup: CDR1 MNHEY, CDR2 SVGEGT. CDR3 sequence: CASSYSPYSPLHF. CDR3 sequence (DNA): TGTGCCAGCAGTTACTCTCCCTATTCACCCCTCCACTTT.